These 20 T cell receptor beta chains came from one sample sequenced in a study of blood T cell repertoires in COVID-19 (dated by TCRdb to 2020 to 2022). Library creation used the immunoSEQ multiplex PCR assay. This immuneACCESS table, as held by TCRdb, lists in-frame sequences with V and J called but not all clones. Of the missing ones, under half trace to an unresolved V gene in checked studies; the others have no known cause. The sample records hundreds of thousands of clones, approximately 80% of which are singletons. The leading ten clones occupy 27% of the sample. What was sequenced was peripheral blood. The receptors come from a man between 35 and 55 years old with acute or convalescent COVID-19.

This sequence joins TRBV14 and TRBJ2-1; TRBD1 is a possible D gene (6 bases). The CDR3 contains 15 residues. The ends were cut back, 10 bases at V and 3 bases at J, with 19 bases in the middle. CDR1 and CDR2 (germline): SGHDN, FVKESK. CDR3 nucleotide sequence: TGTGCCACCTCAAGTAGGAACAGGGACTACAATGAGCAGTTCTTC. Translation: CATSSRNRDYNEQFF.

The chain couples TRBV5-5 to TRBJ2-3, with a weak D call TRBD1 (5 bases). V was pared by 2 bases and J by 0 bases, with 22 bases between. The CDR3 totals 19 residues. Germline CDR1 and CDR2: SGHKS and YYEKEE (reference sequence). This CDR3 is CASSLRGQGFPSSTDTQYF. CDR3 bases: TGTGCCAGCAGCTTAAGAGGCCAGGGTTTCCCCTCTAGCACAGATACGCAGTATTTT.

Of note for this clone: The same CDR3 can be traced to other DNA sequences in this sample. The V call is TRBV18, the J call TRBJ1-2, with 8 bases matching TRBD1. Germline values: CDR1 KGHSH, CDR2 LQKENI. The CDR3 totals 14 residues. V trimming: 6 bases; J trimming: 1 base; junction bases outside the gene matches: 4. The CDR3 sequence is CASSPGQDNYGYTF. The DNA of the CDR3 is TGTGCCAGCTCGCCGGGACAGGATAACTATGGCTACACCTTC.

This clone has just one count. V and J are TRBV5-1 and TRBJ2-1; the match to TRBD2 covers 13 bases. Germline trimming cut 4 bases from V and 8 bases from J; bases unmatched to any gene: 9. Germline values: CDR1 SGHRS, CDR2 YFSETQ. The CDR3 loop spans 16 amino acids. The CDR3 loop is CASSKILAGGPDEQFF. CDR3 nucleotide sequence: TGCGCCAGCAGCAAGATACTAGCGGGAGGGCCCGATGAGCAGTTCTTC.

The chain joins TRBV19 to TRBJ2-4, with D maybe TRBD2 (6 bases). The CDR3 is 13 amino acids. CDR1 and CDR2 from the germline V gene are LNHDA and SQIVND (reference sequence). The V end lost 3 bases, the J end lost 8 bases, and 11 bases lay between the germline ends. CDR3 loop: CASSMDGSDIQYF. The CDR3 DNA follows: TGTGCCAGTAGTATGGACGGGAGTGACATTCAGTACTTC.

The chain combines TRBV19 with TRBJ1-2; no definite D call. Germline lookup yields CDR1 LNHDA and CDR2 SQIVND (reference sequence). The CDR3 consists of 15 residues. V lost 7 bases and J 0 bases, leaving 15 bases between the germline ends. The CDR3 region is CASTISQVANYGYTF. DNA of the CDR3: TGTGCCAGTACCATATCCCAGGTTGCTAACTATGGCTACACCTTC.

The chain joins TRBV5-1 to TRBJ2-3, with TRBD2 matching over 7 bases. Germline CDR1 and CDR2: SGHRS and YFSETQ. CDR3 length: 14 residues. The junction had 5 bases not matched to a gene; V was cut back by 3 bases and J by 4 bases. This CDR3 reads CASSSGLEADTQYF. The CDR3 DNA follows: TGCGCCAGCAGCTCCGGACTAGAGGCAGATACGCAGTATTTT.

The chain employs TRBV12-3 or TRBV12-4 and TRBJ1-1; maybe TRBD1 (6 bases). CDR3 length: 13 residues. The V and J ends lost 11 bases and 1 base respectively, with 14 bases between them. The CDR3 DNA follows: TGTGCCGGTTCGGGGACATCGAACACTGAAGCTTTCTTT. Translation gives CAGSGTSNTEAFF.

This clone was found many times. The genes are TRBV6-5 and TRBJ1-5, with unresolved D. The V and J ends lost 7 bases and 4 bases respectively, with 17 bases between them. The CDR3 extends over 15 amino acids. Germline V lookup: CDR1 MNHEY, CDR2 SVGAGI. CDR3 in DNA: TGTGCCAGCAATCCCTCGGGGTCCTCAAATCAGCCCCAGCATTTT. Its translation is CASNPSGSSNQPQHF.

The chain uses TRBV19 and TRBJ2-2; 9 bases are shared with TRBD1. The CDR3 extends over 15 amino acids. The germline V gene has CDR1 LNHDA and CDR2 SQIVND (reference sequence). V dropped 10 bases and J dropped 5; count of bases not matched to a gene: 11. The CDR3 is CATSTGGAGTGELFF. DNA of the CDR3: TGTGCCACCTCTACAGGGGGCGCCGGGACCGGGGAGCTGTTTTTT.

V is TRBV12-3 or TRBV12-4 and J is TRBJ2-7; 7 bases map to TRBD1. The CDR3 runs to 13 residues. Trimming took 6 bases from V and 2 from J; bases not matched to a gene: 4. The CDR3 nucleotides read TGTGCCAGCAGCACCGGGACAGCCTACGAGCAGTACTTC. Its translation: CASSTGTAYEQYF.

The chain links TRBV29-1 to TRBJ2-1; TRBD2 matches 8 bases. Losses at the gene ends were 6 bases for V and 1 base for J; bases not matched to a gene: 11. The CDR3 has 16 residues. Germline assignment: CDR1 SQVTM and CDR2 ANQGSEA. CDR3 DNA: TGCAGCGTATCAGGACTAGCCCCAATTTCCTACAATGAGCAGTTCTTC. This sequence encodes CSVSGLAPISYNEQFF.

This chain uses TRBV11-3 with TRBJ2-1; D is unresolved. V lost 7 bases and J lost 4, with 14 bases in between. The CDR3 has 14 amino acids. The germline V gene encodes CDR1 SGHNT and CDR2 YENEEA. The CDR3 region is CASTPQSGYNEQFF. DNA for the CDR3: TGTGCCAGCACCCCCCAGTCCGGGTACAATGAGCAGTTCTTC.

The chain recombines TRBV11-1 with TRBJ2-5; 11 nucleotides agree with TRBD1. Germline CDR1 is SGHAT and CDR2 is FQDESV (reference sequence). V trimming: 5 bases; J trimming: 2 bases; junction bases outside the gene matches: 7. The CDR3 has 16 amino acids. CDR3 sequence: CASSTGQGATQETQYF. CDR3 DNA sequence: TGTGCCAGCAGCACCGGACAGGGGGCGACTCAAGAGACCCAGTACTTC.

V gene TRBV30 combines with J gene TRBJ2-3, with a tentative D call TRBD1 (5 bases). V lost 2 bases to trimming and J lost 1 base, with 16 bases between them. The CDR3 sequence is 16 residues long. Germline V CDR1 and CDR2: GTSNPN, SVGIG (reference sequence). CDR3 protein: CAWSLPLGRGTDTQYF. The CDR3 DNA reads as TGTGCCTGGAGTTTACCACTGGGCAGGGGCACAGATACGCAGTATTTT.

The chain is built from TRBV7-9 and TRBJ1-1; D not resolved. The V end lost 7 bases, the J end lost 5 bases, and 8 bases lay between the germline ends. This CDR3 has 11 residues. The germline V gene has CDR1 SEHNR and CDR2 FQNEAQ (reference sequence). The CDR3 nucleotides are TGTGCCAGCACTGCGGGGACTGAAGCTTTCTTT. Its translation: CASTAGTEAFF.

The chain couples TRBV11-2 to TRBJ2-1; 8 bases are a match to TRBD1. Germline values: CDR1 SGHAT, CDR2 FQNNGV. The CDR3 extends over 15 amino acids. Germline trimming cut 2 bases from V and 2 bases from J; bases unmatched to any gene: 2. The CDR3 DNA follows: TGTGCCAGCAGCTTACAGGGGGCCACCTACAATGAGCAGTTCTTC. Protein product: CASSLQGATYNEQFF.

The CDR3 loop is CASSLGTLVRYEQYF. The CDR3 DNA follows: TGTGCCAGCAGCCTCGGGACTCTCGTCCGCTACGAGCAGTACTTC. The V gene is TRBV7-2, the J gene TRBJ2-7; possibly TRBD2 for D (6 bases). V lost 5 bases and J 3 bases, leaving 17 bases between the germline ends. The CDR3 contains 15 residues. CDR1 and CDR2 from the germline V gene are SGHTA and FQGNSA. The full variable domain, completed using reference TRBV7-2 and TRBJ2-7, is GAGVSQSPSNKVTEKGKDVELRCDPISGHTALYWYRQSLGQGLEFLIYFQGNSAPDKSGLPSDRFSAERTGGSVSTLTIQRTQQEDSAVYLCASSLGTLVRYEQYFGPGTRLTVT.

The CDR3 loop reads CASSLRLAGQEQFF. The CDR3 region has the DNA TGTGCCAGCAGTTTAAGACTAGCGGGACAGGAGCAGTTCTTC. The chain is built from TRBV6-2 or TRBV6-3 and TRBJ2-1; 11 positions agree with TRBD2. V was clipped by 4 bases and J by 10 bases; unmatched bases: 6. The CDR3 is 14 amino acids. CDR1 and CDR2 from the germline V gene are MNHEY and SVGEGT.

The chain recombines TRBV19 with TRBJ1-1; weak D call: TRBD1 (6 bases). Germline V gene sequence: CDR1 LNHDA, CDR2 SQIVND (reference sequence). The CDR3 sequence is 14 residues long. The V and J ends lost 7 bases and 4 bases respectively, with 16 bases between them. DNA of the CDR3: TGTGCCAGTACTTCCGGGACAAGGACCACTGAAGCTTTCTTT. Its protein product is CASTSGTRTTEAFF.